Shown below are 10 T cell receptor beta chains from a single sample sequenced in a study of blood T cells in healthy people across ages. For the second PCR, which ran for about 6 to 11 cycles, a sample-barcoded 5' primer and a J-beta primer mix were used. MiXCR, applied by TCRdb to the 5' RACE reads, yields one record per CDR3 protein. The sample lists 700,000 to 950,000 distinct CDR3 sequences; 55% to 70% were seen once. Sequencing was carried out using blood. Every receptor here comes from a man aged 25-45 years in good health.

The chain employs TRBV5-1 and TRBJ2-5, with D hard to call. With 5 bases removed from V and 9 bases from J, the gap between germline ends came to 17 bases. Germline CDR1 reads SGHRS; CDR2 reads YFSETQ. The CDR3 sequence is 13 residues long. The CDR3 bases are TGCGCCAGCAGAAAATCAGGATCTGGGGCCCAGTACTTC. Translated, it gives CASRKSGSGAQYF.

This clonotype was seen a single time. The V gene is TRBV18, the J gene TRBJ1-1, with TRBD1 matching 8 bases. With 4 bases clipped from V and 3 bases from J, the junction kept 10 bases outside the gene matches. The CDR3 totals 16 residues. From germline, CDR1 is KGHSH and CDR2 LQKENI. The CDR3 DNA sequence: TGTGCCAGCTCACGGGTCCAGGGGGCTGGGGACACTGAAGCTTTCTTT. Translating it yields CASSRVQGAGDTEAFF. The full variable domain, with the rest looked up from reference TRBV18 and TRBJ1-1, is NAGVMQNPRHLVRRRGQEARLRCSPMKGHSHVYWYRQLPEEGLKFMVYLQKENIIDESGMPKERFSAEFPKEGPSILRIQQVVRGDSAAYFCASSRVQGAGDTEAFFGQGTRLTVV.

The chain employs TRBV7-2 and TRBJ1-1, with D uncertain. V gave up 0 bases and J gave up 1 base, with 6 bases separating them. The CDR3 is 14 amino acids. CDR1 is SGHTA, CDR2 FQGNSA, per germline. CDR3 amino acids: CASSLALQNTEAFF. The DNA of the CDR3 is TGTGCCAGCAGCTTAGCGTTACAGAACACTGAAGCTTTCTTT.

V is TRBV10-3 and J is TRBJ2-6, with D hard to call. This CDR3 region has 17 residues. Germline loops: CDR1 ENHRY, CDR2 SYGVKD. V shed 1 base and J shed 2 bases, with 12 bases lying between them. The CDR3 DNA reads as TGTGCCATCAGTGAGTACTATCAGGCTGCTGGGGCCAACGTCCTGACTTTC. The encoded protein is CAISEYYQAAGANVLTF.

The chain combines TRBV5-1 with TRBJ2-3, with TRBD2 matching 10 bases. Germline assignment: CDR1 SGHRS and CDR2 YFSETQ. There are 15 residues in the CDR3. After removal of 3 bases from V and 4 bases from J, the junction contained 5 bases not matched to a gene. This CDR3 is CASSYILAGPDTQYF. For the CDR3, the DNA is TGCGCCAGCAGCTACATACTAGCGGGACCAGATACGCAGTATTTT.

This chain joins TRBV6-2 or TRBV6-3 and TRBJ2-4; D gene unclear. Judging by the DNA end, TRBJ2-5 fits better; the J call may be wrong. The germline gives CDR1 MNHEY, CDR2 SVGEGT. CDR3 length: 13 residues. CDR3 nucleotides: TGTGCCAGCAACAACCAATTCCAAGAGACCCAGTACTTC. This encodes CASNNQFQETQYF.

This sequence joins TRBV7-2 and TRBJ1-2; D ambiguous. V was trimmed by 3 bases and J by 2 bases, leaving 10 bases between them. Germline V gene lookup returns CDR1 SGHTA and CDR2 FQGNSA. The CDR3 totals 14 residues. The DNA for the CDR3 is TGTGCCAGCAGCTTCGCCACCACGAACTATGGCTACACCTTC. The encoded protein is CASSFATTNYGYTF.

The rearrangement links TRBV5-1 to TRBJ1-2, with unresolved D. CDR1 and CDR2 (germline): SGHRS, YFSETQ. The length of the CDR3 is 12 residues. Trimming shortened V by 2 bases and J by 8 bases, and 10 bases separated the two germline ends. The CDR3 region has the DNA TGCGCCAGCAGCTTAGGAGGTAGCGGCTACACCTTC. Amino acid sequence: CASSLGGSGYTF.

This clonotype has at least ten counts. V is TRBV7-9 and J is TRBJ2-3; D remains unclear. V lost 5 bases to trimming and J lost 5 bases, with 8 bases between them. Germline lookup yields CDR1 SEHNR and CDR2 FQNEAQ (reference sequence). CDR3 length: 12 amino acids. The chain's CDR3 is CASSQTVDTQYF. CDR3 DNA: TGTGCCAGCAGCCAAACCGTAGATACGCAGTATTTT.

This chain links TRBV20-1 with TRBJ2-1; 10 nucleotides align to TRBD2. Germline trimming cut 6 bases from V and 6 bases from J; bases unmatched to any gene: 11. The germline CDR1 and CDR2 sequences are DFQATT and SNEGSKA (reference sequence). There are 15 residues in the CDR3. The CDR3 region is CSARSFGTSANEQFF. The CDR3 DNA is TGCAGTGCGCGGAGTTTCGGGACTAGCGCCAATGAGCAGTTCTTC.